The rows below give T cell receptor beta chains drawn from one sample of a study of T cells in Graves' hyperthyroidism and ophthalmopathy. TCRdb re-called the multiplex PCR reads through MiXCR, storing one row per CDR3 protein. The table has around 690,000 distinct CDR3 sequences, 17% seen once. What was sequenced was blood. These receptor sequences come from a man aged 45-65 years with Graves' hyperthyroidism. Each CDR3 is given with its conserved first and last residue. A D gene is named only where the DNA matches it firmly. Some rows have no size entry. The others give once, few or many, or a class for an expanded clone.

CDR3: CASRSRGRVYEQFF
DNA: TGTGCCAGCAGGTCACGCGGGAGAGTCTATGAGCAGTTCTTC
V: TRBV6-1
size: NA
J: TRBJ2-1
D: TRBD2

CDR3: CASSQPQGTSGTNEQFF
DNA: TGTGCCAGCAGCCAACCGCAAGGGACTAGCGGGACCAATGAGCAGTTCTTC
V: TRBV4-2
size: few
J: TRBJ2-1
D: TRBD2

CDR3: CASSVEAGGNYGYTF
DNA: TGTGCCAGCAGCGTCGAGGCAGGGGGCAACTATGGCTACACCTTC
V: TRBV9
size: few
J: TRBJ1-2
D: TRBD1

CDR3: CASSVGGQPQETQYF
DNA: TGTGCCAGCAGCGTAGGGGGACAGCCTCAAGAGACCCAGTACTTC
V: TRBV9
size: NA
J: TRBJ2-5
D: TRBD1

CDR3: CSVGVGAGETQYF
DNA: TGCAGCGTTGGCGTGGGAGCTGGAGAGACCCAGTACTTC
V: TRBV29-1
size: many
J: TRBJ2-5
D: NA

CDR3: CASSSPLTLFF
DNA: TGTGCCAGCAGTTCCCCCCTGACACTGTTTTTT
V: TRBV12-3/TRBV12-4
size: NA
J: TRBJ1-4
D: NA

CDR3: CAWSSPSRGNEQFF
DNA: TGTGCCTGGAGTTCCCCGTCCCGGGGGAATGAGCAGTTCTTC
V: TRBV30
size: few
J: TRBJ2-1
D: NA

CDR3: CASSWGAGNTEAFF
DNA: TGTGCCAGCAGTTGGGGGGCTGGGAACACTGAAGCTTTCTTT
V: TRBV12-3/TRBV12-4
size: NA
J: TRBJ1-1
D: NA

CDR3: CAISEETEPGELFF
DNA: TGTGCCATCAGTGAAGAAACGGAGCCCGGGGAGCTGTTTTTT
V: TRBV10-3
size: many
J: TRBJ2-2
D: NA

CDR3: CASSYSMAVSEAFF
DNA: TGTGCCAGCAGTTACTCGATGGCGGTGTCTGAAGCTTTCTTT
V: TRBV6-2/TRBV6-3
size: NA
J: TRBJ1-1
D: NA

CDR3: CASSLRQGWANEKLFF
DNA: TGTGCCAGCAGTCTCCGACAGGGGTGGGCTAATGAAAAACTGTTTTTT
V: TRBV27
size: few
J: TRBJ1-4
D: TRBD1

CDR3: CASRLGGSHVSTDTQYF
DNA: TGCGCCAGCAGGCTGGGGGGATCACATGTCAGCACAGATACGCAGTATTTT
V: TRBV5-1
size: NA
J: TRBJ2-3
D: NA

CDR3: CASLPRPTNEKLFF
DNA: TGTGCCAGCCTTCCCAGACCAACTAATGAAAAACTGTTTTTT
V: TRBV2
size: many
J: TRBJ1-4
D: NA

CDR3: CASSLGVNSYNEQFF
DNA: TGTGCCAGCAGTTTAGGGGTCAACTCCTACAATGAGCAGTTCTTC
V: TRBV28
size: many
J: TRBJ2-1
D: NA

CDR3: CSARARDTSYEQYF
DNA: TGCAGTGCTAGGGCCCGGGACACCTCCTACGAGCAGTACTTC
V: TRBV20-1
size: few
J: TRBJ2-7
D: NA

CDR3: CASREGGVRETQYF
DNA: TGTGCCAGCAGGGAGGGTGGGGTCCGGGAGACCCAGTACTTC
V: TRBV7-2
size: few
J: TRBJ2-5
D: NA

CDR3: CATLAGPSYEQYF
DNA: TGTGCCACTTTAGCGGGGCCCTCCTACGAGCAGTACTTC
V: TRBV2
size: many
J: TRBJ2-7
D: TRBD2

CDR3: CASTEREGWYNEQFF
DNA: TGTGCCAGCACCGAGCGGGAGGGCTGGTACAATGAGCAGTTCTTC
V: TRBV5-7
size: few
J: TRBJ2-1
D: TRBD2

CDR3: CAISPGLPISPSGANVLTF
DNA: TGTGCCATCAGTCCGGGACTCCCGATTAGCCCCTCTGGGGCCAACGTCCTGACTTTC
V: TRBV10-3
size: many
J: TRBJ2-6
D: NA

CDR3: CASTLDDTDVRSTGELFF
DNA: TGTGCCAGCACCTTAGACGACACGGACGTCCGGAGCACCGGGGAGCTGTTTTTT
V: TRBV7-9
size: many
J: TRBJ2-2
D: NA

CDR3: CAISTGSYNEQYF
DNA: TGTGCCATCTCGACAGGGAGTTACAACGAGCAGTACTTC
V: TRBV10-3
size: many
J: TRBJ2-7
D: TRBD1

CDR3: CASRMGLAESGELFF
DNA: TGTGCCAGCAGAATGGGACTAGCGGAGTCCGGGGAGCTGTTTTTT
V: TRBV28
size: many
J: TRBJ2-2
D: TRBD2

CDR3: CASSPSRYEQYF
DNA: TGTGCCAGCAGCCCCAGTCGGTACGAGCAGTACTTC
V: TRBV2
size: many
J: TRBJ2-7
D: NA

CDR3: CASVWGTGELFF
DNA: TGTGCCAGCGTTTGGGGCACCGGGGAGCTGTTTTTT
V: TRBV12-3/TRBV12-4
size: many
J: TRBJ2-2
D: NA

CDR3: CASSLGGGDEQYF
DNA: TGTGCCAGCAGTCTGGGGGGGGGAGACGAGCAGTACTTC
V: TRBV28
size: many
J: TRBJ2-7
D: TRBD2

CDR3: CASSSSRVGYGYTF
DNA: TGTGCCAGCAGTTCGTCCAGGGTAGGCTATGGCTACACCTTC
V: TRBV12-3/TRBV12-4
size: many
J: TRBJ1-2
D: NA

CDR3: CATSDRTGNQPQHF
DNA: TGTGCCACCAGTGACAGGACAGGGAATCAGCCCCAGCATTTT
V: TRBV24-1
size: few
J: TRBJ1-5
D: TRBD1

CDR3: CASSRATPYEQYF
DNA: TGCGCCAGCAGCCGGGCCACCCCCTACGAGCAGTACTTC
V: TRBV5-1
size: NA
J: TRBJ2-7
D: NA

CDR3: CASSLDRGDEQYF
DNA: TGTGCCAGCAGCTTGGACAGGGGGGATGAGCAGTACTTC
V: TRBV7-2
size: many
J: TRBJ2-7
D: TRBD1

CDR3: CACPGTSGNTIYF
DNA: TGTGCCTGCCCCGGGACCTCTGGAAACACCATATATTTT
V: TRBV30
size: NA
J: TRBJ1-3
D: NA

CDR3: CASRRGAKNIQYF
DNA: TGTGCCAGCCGAAGGGGAGCCAAAAACATTCAGTACTTC
V: TRBV12-3/TRBV12-4
size: few
J: TRBJ2-4
D: NA

CDR3: CASSQDRVVGQPQHF
DNA: TGTGCCAGCAGCCAAGACAGGGTTGTCGGTCAGCCCCAGCATTTT
V: TRBV6-1
size: NA
J: TRBJ1-5
D: TRBD1

CDR3: CASRQAVTDTQYF
DNA: TGTGCCAGCAGGCAAGCCGTCACAGATACGCAGTATTTT
V: TRBV6-2/TRBV6-3
size: NA
J: TRBJ2-3
D: NA

CDR3: CSVDSGRNTGELFF
DNA: TGCAGCGTTGATAGCGGGAGGAACACCGGGGAGCTGTTTTTT
V: TRBV29-1
size: many
J: TRBJ2-2
D: TRBD2

CDR3: CAISEVWTGISYEQYF
DNA: TGTGCCATCAGTGAGGTCTGGACAGGGATATCCTACGAGCAGTACTTC
V: TRBV10-3
size: few
J: TRBJ2-7
D: TRBD1

CDR3: CASSLTGARYEQYF
DNA: TGTGCCAGCAGTTTGACGGGAGCGAGGTACGAGCAGTACTTC
V: TRBV28
size: many
J: TRBJ2-7
D: NA